This T cell receptor (beta chain) was identified during a study of low-dose radiotherapy and immunotherapy resistance in tumors. At the level of the study: Every 2 weeks, cohort 1 got 0.5 Gy, reaching 6.5 Gy to the planning target volume. The 200 mg/m2 dose of intravenous cyclophosphamide was given every two weeks, one day before radiation and immunotherapy. Aspirin was taken orally by patients at 300 mg daily for four cycles from cycle 1 day 1.

As their treatment, donors received nivolumab, ipilimumab, aspirin, low-dose cyclophosphamide and low-dose radiotherapy. Alpha- and beta-chain coverage of first-strand cDNA came from TRAV- and TRBV-specific primers. TCRs were amplified for about 18 PCR cycles with a constant-region primer and V-primer adapter. TCRdb ran MiXCR on the reads and lists one entry per CDR3 protein. The sample has approximately 13,000 distinct CDR3 sequences, about three fifths seen once. This clonotype showed up just a few times. CDR3 size: 12 residues. In germline, CDR1 is SQVTM, CDR2 ANQGSEA. Trimming took off 4 bases at V and 4 bases at J, with 11 bases between the two ends.

V and J are TRBV29-1 and TRBJ2-7, with TRBD1 as a possible D gene (6 bases). The source is a human donor with advanced metastatic prostate, ovarian, gallbladder or colorectal cancer (not recorded which). This table probably holds off-target reads from a library built for another chain. In DNA, the CDR3 is TGCAGCGTTGGCGACAGGTTTTACGAGCAGTACTTC. Translation gives CSVGDRFYEQYF.